This T cell receptor beta chain was obtained from a study of shared clonotypes between healthy human individuals. Notes on the study in general: Shared clonotypes across all four donors exceeded non-shared ones in generation probability.

This table comes from immunoSEQ multiplex PCR, and its TCRdb copy is limited to in-frame clones, with some not included. The sample contains approximately 590,000 clones, roughly 95% of which appear only once. Note on this clone: Its antigen is still unknown.

Naive CD8 populations comprised CD45RO-negative cells positively selected for CCR7, excluding terminally differentiated effector memory CD45RA+ cells. Sequencing was performed on naive CD8+ T cells sorted from blood. The sequence derives from a woman in her twenties or thirties in good health.

The CDR3 protein is CASSPDRVVPEAFF. The DNA of the CDR3 is TGTGCCAGCAGTCCCGACAGGGTTGTCCCTGAAGCTTTCTTT. The chain links TRBV28 to TRBJ1-1, with TRBD1 matching over 7 bases. The V gene end was trimmed by 5 bases and the J gene end by 6 bases; junction bases not matched to a gene: 9. Germline V gene data show CDR1 as MDHEN and CDR2 as SYDVKM. The CDR3 is 14 amino acids.